The clone carrying this T cell receptor beta chain was recorded at least ten times. Its antigen is undetermined. The time point here: pre-sensitization, week 0. Sample treatment: therapeutic diphenylcyclopropenone sensitization with weekly scalp DPC. The data belong to a study of human T cells and chemical hapten exposure. Study background: Patches with 0.01% DPC went on the upper back, and the tests were read at 6 days. Enrolled patients were predominantly female and had alopecia areata, totalis or universalis.

The study, taken as a whole, reports: Having alopecia, the donors may differ immunologically from healthy people.

V lost 7 bases and J 1 base, leaving 16 bases between the germline ends. Germline CDR1 MDHEN, CDR2 SYDVKM. The CDR3 is 15 residues long. Original handling: The median was about 89,000 TCRs per sample, ranging 23,224 to 690,600. TCRdb redid the calling of the RACE reads with MiXCR, one entry per CDR3 protein. V and J calls and clone size were set by TCRdb, not the authors. This sample has 250,000 or so distinct CDR3 sequences, with 7.5% to 9% found just once. The sequence was obtained from a man between 18 and 29 years old with alopecia areata. Some clones in this sample may be carry-over from other donors' samples. Sample: whole blood, taken in connection with sensitization to the hapten diphenylcyclopropenone (DPC). V gene TRBV28 combines with J gene TRBJ1-1; D not resolved. CDR3 bases: TGTGCCAGCACCCCTCACTCAGAACGGAACACTGAAGCTTTCTTT. It is translated as CASTPHSERNTEAFF. The full variable domain, with the rest looked up from reference TRBV28 and TRBJ1-1, is DVKVTQSSRYLVKRTGEKVFLECVQDMDHENMFWYRQDPGLGLRLIYFSYDVKMKEKGDIPEGYSVSREKKERFSLILESASTNQTSMYLCASTPHSERNTEAFFGQGTRLTVV.